The clone carrying this TCR beta chain came up many times. The antigen remains undetermined. Germline lookup yields CDR1 SQVTM and CDR2 ANQGSEA. This CDR3 has 12 residues. Trimming pared 7 bases from V and 8 bases from J, leaving 15 bases between. This sample's TCRbeta library carried unique molecular identifier barcodes. TCRdb processed the PCR reads anew with MiXCR; each CDR3 protein has one entry. This sample has approximately 18,000 distinct CDR3 sequences, with approximately 5.3% found just once. This entry belongs to a study of T-cell reconstitution after alpha-beta-depleted transplantation in children. Study observations and caveats: The study traced high day-60 TCRbeta diversity in some patients to surviving recipient T cells and thymic progenitors. At around two months after transplant, the alpha-beta T cells were reportedly derived from several hundred expanded clones that came from non-depleted graft cells. Most T-cell counts and diversity one year after the transplant came from T cells that were newly produced.

This receptor was obtained from a boy aged 5-17 years with acute lymphoblastic leukemia, due to receive a stem cell transplant. The chain couples TRBV29-1 to TRBJ2-1; D is unclear. Here the sequenced sample was PBMCs, taken before TCRalphabeta/CD19-depleted stem cell transplant. The CDR3: CSAEQSGYEQFF. The CDR3 coding sequence is TGCAGCGCTGAGCAATCTGGTTATGAGCAGTTCTTC.